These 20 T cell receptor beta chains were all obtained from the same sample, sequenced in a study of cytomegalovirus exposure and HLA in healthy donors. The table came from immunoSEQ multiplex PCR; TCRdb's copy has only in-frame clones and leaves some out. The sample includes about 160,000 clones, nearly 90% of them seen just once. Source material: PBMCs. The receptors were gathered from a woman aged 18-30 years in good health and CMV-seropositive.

CDR3 coding DNA: TGTGCCAGCAGCAAAGAGGGGGGGCAGGTGGGTCAGCCCCAGCATTTT. It codes for CASSKEGGQVGQPQHF. The chain combines TRBV21-1 with TRBJ1-5. TRBV21-1 is deemed a pseudogene. The CDR3 length is 16 residues.

The DNA of the CDR3 is TGTGCCAGCAGCGCCCGGACTAGCGGGAGAAGAGATGAGCAGTTCTTC. Protein sequence: CASSARTSGRRDEQFF. The rearrangement joins TRBV9 to TRBJ2-1; 13 bases agree with TRBD2. J was trimmed by 8 bases and V by 3 bases; bases with no gene match: 8. Germline loops: CDR1 SGDLS, CDR2 YYNGEE. The CDR3 contains 16 residues.

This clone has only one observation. The CDR3 DNA follows: TGTGCCAGCAGAGCCGCTAGGACCTACGAGCAGTACTTC. This codes for CASRAARTYEQYF. The V and J genes are TRBV6-5 and TRBJ2-7, with D uncertain. V was shortened by 6 bases and J by 2 bases, with 11 bases between the two germline ends. The CDR3 consists of 13 residues. The germline CDR1 and CDR2 sequences are MNHEY and SVGAGI.

The chain's CDR3 is CASSLAGGTTEAFF. DNA for the CDR3: TGTGCCAGCAGCTTAGCTGGGGGGACCACTGAAGCTTTCTTT. The rearrangement uses TRBV7-8 and TRBJ1-1, with D possibly TRBD1 on 5 matching bases. CDR3 length equals 14 residues. Germline lookup yields CDR1 SGHVS and CDR2 FQNEAQ. Trimming took 0 bases from V and 4 from J, leaving 9 bases between them.

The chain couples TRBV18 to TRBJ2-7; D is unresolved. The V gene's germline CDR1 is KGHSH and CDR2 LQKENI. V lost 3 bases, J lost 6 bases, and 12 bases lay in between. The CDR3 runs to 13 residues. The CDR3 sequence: CASSPGPRREQYF. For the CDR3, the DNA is TGTGCCAGCTCACCGGGCCCTCGGCGCGAGCAGTACTTC.

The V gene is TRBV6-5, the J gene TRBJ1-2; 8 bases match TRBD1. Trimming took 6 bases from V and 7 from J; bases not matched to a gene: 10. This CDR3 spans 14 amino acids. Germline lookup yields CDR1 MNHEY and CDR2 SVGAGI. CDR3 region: CASSSPTGVGGYTF. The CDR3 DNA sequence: TGTGCCAGCAGCTCCCCGACAGGGGTAGGTGGCTACACCTTC.

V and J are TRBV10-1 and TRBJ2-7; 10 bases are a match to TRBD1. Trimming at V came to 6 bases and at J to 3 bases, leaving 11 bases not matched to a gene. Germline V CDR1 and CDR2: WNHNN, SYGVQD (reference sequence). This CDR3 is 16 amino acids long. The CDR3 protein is CASSSDRTGGRYEQYF. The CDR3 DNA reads TGCGCCAGCAGCTCAGATAGGACAGGGGGTCGCTACGAGCAGTACTTC.

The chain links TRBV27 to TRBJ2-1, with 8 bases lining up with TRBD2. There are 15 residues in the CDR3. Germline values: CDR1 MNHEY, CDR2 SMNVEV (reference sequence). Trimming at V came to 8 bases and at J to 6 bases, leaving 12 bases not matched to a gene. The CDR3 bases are TGTGCCAGCTGCTGGACTAGCCACAAAGGCAATGAGCAGTTCTTC. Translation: CASCWTSHKGNEQFF.

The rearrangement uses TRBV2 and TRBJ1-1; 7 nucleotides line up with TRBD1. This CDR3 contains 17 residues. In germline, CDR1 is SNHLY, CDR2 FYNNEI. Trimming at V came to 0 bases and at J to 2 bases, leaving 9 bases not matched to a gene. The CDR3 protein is CASSEARTAGGNTEAFF. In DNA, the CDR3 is TGTGCCAGCAGTGAAGCAAGAACGGCAGGGGGAAACACTGAAGCTTTCTTT.

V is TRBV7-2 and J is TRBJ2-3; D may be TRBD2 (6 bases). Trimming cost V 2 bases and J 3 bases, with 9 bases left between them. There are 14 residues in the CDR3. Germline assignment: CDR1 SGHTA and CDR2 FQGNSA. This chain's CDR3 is CASSLRRETDTQYF. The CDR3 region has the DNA TGTGCCAGCAGCTTACGCCGGGAGACAGATACGCAGTATTTT.

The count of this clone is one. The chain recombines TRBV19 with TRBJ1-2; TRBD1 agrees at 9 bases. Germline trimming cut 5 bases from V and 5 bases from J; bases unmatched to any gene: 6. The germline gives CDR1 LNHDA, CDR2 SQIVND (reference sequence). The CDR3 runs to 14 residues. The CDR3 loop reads CASSARTGEYGYTF. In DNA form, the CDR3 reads TGTGCCAGTAGTGCCCGGACAGGGGAGTATGGCTACACCTTC.

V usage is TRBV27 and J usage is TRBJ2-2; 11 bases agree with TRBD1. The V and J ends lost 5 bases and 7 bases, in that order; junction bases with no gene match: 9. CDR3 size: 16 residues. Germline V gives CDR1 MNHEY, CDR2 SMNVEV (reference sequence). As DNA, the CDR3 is TGTGCCAGCAGTCTAAGCGGACAGGGGGCGATCGGGGAGCTGTTTTTT. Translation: CASSLSGQGAIGELFF.

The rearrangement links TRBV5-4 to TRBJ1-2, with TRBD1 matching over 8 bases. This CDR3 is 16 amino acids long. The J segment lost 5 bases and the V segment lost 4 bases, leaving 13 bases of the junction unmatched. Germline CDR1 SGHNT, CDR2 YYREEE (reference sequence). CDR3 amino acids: CASSPLTGQAGYGYTF. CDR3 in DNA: TGTGCCAGCAGCCCCCTGACGGGACAGGCGGGGTATGGCTACACCTTC.

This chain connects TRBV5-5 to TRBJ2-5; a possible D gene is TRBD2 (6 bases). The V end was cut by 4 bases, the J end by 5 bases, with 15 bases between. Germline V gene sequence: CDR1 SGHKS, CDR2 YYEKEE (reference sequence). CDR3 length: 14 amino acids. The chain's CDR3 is CASSPAGSRETQYF. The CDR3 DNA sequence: TGTGCCAGCAGCCCGGCGGGGTCGAGGGAGACCCAGTACTTC.

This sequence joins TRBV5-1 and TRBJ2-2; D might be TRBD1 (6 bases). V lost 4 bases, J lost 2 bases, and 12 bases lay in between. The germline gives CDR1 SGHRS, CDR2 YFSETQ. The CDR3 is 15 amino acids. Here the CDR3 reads CASSPGHSNTGELFF. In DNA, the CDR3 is TGCGCCAGCAGCCCGGGACATTCTAACACCGGGGAGCTGTTTTTT.

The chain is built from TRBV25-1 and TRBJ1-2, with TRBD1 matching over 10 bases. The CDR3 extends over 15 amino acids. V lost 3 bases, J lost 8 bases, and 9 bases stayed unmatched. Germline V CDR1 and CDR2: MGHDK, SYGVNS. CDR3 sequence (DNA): TGTGCCAGCAGTGACCCGGGACAGGGGAGTGGCGGCTACACCTTC. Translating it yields CASSDPGQGSGGYTF.

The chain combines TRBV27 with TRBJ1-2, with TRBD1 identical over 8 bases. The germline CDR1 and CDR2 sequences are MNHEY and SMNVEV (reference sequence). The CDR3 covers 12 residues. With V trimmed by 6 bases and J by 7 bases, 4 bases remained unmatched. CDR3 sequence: CASRTGGGGYTF. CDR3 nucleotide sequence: TGTGCCAGCAGAACAGGGGGAGGTGGCTACACCTTC.

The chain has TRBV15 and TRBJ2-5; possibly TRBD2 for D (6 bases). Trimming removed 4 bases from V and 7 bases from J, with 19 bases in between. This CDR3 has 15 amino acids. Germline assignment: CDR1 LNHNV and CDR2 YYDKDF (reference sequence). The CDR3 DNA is TGTGCCACCAGCATCACGGTGGACGGGACTGGGACCCAGTACTTC. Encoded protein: CATSITVDGTGTQYF. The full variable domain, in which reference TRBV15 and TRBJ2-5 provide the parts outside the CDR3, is DAMVIQNPRYQVTQFGKPVTLSCSQTLNHNVMYWYQQKSSQAPKLLFHYYDKDFNNEADTPDNFQSRRPNTSFCFLDIRSPGLGDTAMYLCATSITVDGTGTQYFGPGTRLLVL.

CDR3 sequence: CASSLGTEELFF. The CDR3 bases are TGTGCCAGCAGCTTAGGGACTGAGGAGCTGTTTTTT. This chain connects TRBV7-2 to TRBJ2-2; D is perhaps TRBD2 (5 bases). CDR3 length: 12 residues. Germline V lookup: CDR1 SGHTA, CDR2 FQGNSA. V was shortened by 1 base and J by 10 bases, with 7 bases between the two germline ends.

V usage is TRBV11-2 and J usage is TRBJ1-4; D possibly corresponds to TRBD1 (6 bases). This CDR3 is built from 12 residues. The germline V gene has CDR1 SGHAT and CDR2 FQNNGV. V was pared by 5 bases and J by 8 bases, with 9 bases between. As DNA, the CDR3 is TGTGCCAGCAGCCACCAGGGGGAAAAACTGTTTTTT. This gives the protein CASSHQGEKLFF.